This T cell receptor beta chain was captured in a study of CD8 T cells in ankylosing spondylitis. Study results and limitations: Reportedly, disease-linked clones are significantly enriched in ankylosing spondylitis patients' matched synovial fluid. With a CD8+ phenotype, disease-linked clones were relatively rare in peripheral blood. There was a TCR beta motif, made of roughly eight highly homologous variants, that appeared characteristic of ankylosing spondylitis blood.

TCRdb reprocessed the 5' RACE reads with MiXCR, giving one entry per CDR3 protein. This table has more than 100,000 distinct CDR3 sequences, over 10% appearing once. With V trimmed by 4 bases and J by 5 bases, 5 bases remained unmatched. Germline CDR1 reads MGHDK; CDR2 reads SYGVNS. This CDR3 comprises 15 residues. In its sample, this clonotype was seen many times. Its cognate antigen is unknown. The chain carries TRBV25-1 and TRBJ1-5, with 10 bases aligning to TRBD1. Material: blood, either unsorted or a sorted T cell fraction (not recorded which). The origin of this receptor is a female donor with ankylosing spondylitis or in good health (not recorded which). For the CDR3, the DNA is TGTGCCAGCAGTGCGGGGGGACAGGGGTATCAGCCCCAGCATTTT. This codes for CASSAGGQGYQPQHF.